Below, one T cell receptor beta chain is given with its context. Its specificity is unknown. This specimen comes from a study of T cell responses to AZD1222 COVID-19 vaccine. Overall study results and limits: Clonal diversity may have been underestimated, and the donors were mostly white British, with more females than males. Nearly half of spike-specific TCRs reportedly target variant regions that are unmutated in the B.1.351 and B.1.1.7 variants. Spike-specific TCRs gained breadth and depth after people received two AZD1222 doses.

This CDR3 contains 16 residues. CDR1 KGHSH and CDR2 LQKENI come from the germline V gene. Trimming removed 2 bases at V and 4 bases at J, with 17 bases between. Generated by immunoSEQ multiplex PCR, the TCRdb table keeps only in-frame clones and is missing some. This table has 100,000 to 150,000 clones, 87% appearing once. Sequenced material: peripheral blood, taken on day 0 of AZD1222 vaccination. This receptor was obtained from an adult in good health. The rearrangement uses TRBV18 and TRBJ1-1; D might be TRBD1 (6 bases). This CDR3 reads CASSPGGQGIGTEAFF. For the CDR3, the DNA is TGTGCCAGCTCACCAGGCGGCCAGGGGATAGGCACTGAAGCTTTCTTT.